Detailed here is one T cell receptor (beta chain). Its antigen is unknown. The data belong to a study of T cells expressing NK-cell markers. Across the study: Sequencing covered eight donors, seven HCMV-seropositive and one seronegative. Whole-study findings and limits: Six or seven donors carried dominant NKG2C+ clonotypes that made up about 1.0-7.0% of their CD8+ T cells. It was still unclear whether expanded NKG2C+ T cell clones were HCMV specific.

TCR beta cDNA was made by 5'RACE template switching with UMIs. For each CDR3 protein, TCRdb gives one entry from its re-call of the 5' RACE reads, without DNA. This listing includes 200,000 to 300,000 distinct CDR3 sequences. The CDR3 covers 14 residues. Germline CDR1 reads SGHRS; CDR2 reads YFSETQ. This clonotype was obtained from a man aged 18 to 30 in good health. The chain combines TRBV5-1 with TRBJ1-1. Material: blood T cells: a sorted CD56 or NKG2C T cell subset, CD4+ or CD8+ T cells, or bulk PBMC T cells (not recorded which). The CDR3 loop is CASSLAPQNTEAFF.